Each of the 18 T cell receptor beta chains below was sequenced from the same sample in a study of cytomegalovirus exposure and HLA in healthy donors. Both 60 Vbeta primers and 13 Jbeta primers went into the PCR. Repertoires were generated with immunoSEQ multiplex PCR, while TCRdb's copy carries only in-frame clones and drops some. The sample holds 200,000 to 250,000 clones; roughly 70% are singletons and the top ten take 1.8%. Sequenced: PBMCs. The origin of the receptors is a woman aged 30 to 39 in good health and CMV-seronegative.

V gene TRBV27 combines with J gene TRBJ1-2; 7 bases are shared with TRBD1. The ends lost 1 base at V and 3 bases at J; junction bases unmatched: 5. Germline CDR1 is MNHEY and CDR2 is SMNVEV (reference sequence). This CDR3 region has 15 residues. DNA for the CDR3: TGTGCCAGCAGTTTATACGAGGGGGCCCACTATGGCTACACCTTC. It translates to CASSLYEGAHYGYTF.

The chain is built from TRBV30 and TRBJ2-5; possibly TRBD1 for D (6 bases). Trimming removed 3 bases at V and 2 bases at J, with 13 bases between. Germline-derived CDR1 and CDR2 are GTSNPN and SVGIG (reference sequence). The CDR3 covers 14 residues. DNA for the CDR3: TGTGCCTGGAGCGGACAGAATTATCAAGAGACCCAGTACTTC. Protein sequence: CAWSGQNYQETQYF.

V usage is TRBV29-1 and J usage is TRBJ1-2, with TRBD1 matching over 8 bases. The V gene end was trimmed by 7 bases and the J gene end by 8 bases; junction bases not matched to a gene: 6. Germline lookup yields CDR1 SQVTM and CDR2 ANQGSEA. The CDR3 loop spans 11 amino acids. The CDR3 sequence: CSAQGAEGYTF. CDR3 bases: TGCAGCGCGCAGGGGGCGGAAGGCTACACCTTC.

The genes are TRBV27 and TRBJ1-2; 7 bases are a match to TRBD1. V was clipped by 3 bases and J by 4 bases; unmatched bases: 8. The CDR3 has 15 residues. Germline V CDR1 and CDR2: MNHEY, SMNVEV (reference sequence). As DNA, the CDR3 is TGTGCCAGCAGTTTCAGACAGGGCAACCTCTATGGCTACACCTTC. Translation gives CASSFRQGNLYGYTF.

The rearrangement joins TRBV4-1 to TRBJ1-1; perhaps TRBD1 as D (5 bases). From germline, CDR1 is MGHRA and CDR2 YSYEKL. The length of the CDR3 is 17 residues. Trimming removed 0 bases from V and 9 bases from J, with 23 bases in between. The CDR3 region is CASSQDGGEGRTFQAFF. The CDR3 DNA reads TGCGCCAGCAGCCAAGACGGGGGGGAGGGAAGAACTTTTCAAGCTTTCTTT.

J is TRBJ2-1 and V is TRBV9, with 10 positions matching TRBD2. Unmatched junction bases numbered 7, after V lost 4 bases and J lost 6 bases. Germline V gene lookup returns CDR1 SGDLS and CDR2 YYNGEE. This CDR3 comprises 15 residues. The CDR3 nucleotides read TGTGCCAGCAGCCCCGCTAGCGGGAGCCCCAATGAGCAGTTCTTC. It yields the protein CASSPASGSPNEQFF. Full variable domain (missing parts from reference TRBV9 and TRBJ2-1): DSGVTQTPKHLITATGQRVTLRCSPRSGDLSVYWYQQSLDQGLQFLIQYYNGEERAKGNILERFSAQQFPDLHSELNLSSLELGDSALYFCASSPASGSPNEQFFGPGTRLTVL.

The J gene is TRBJ2-7, the V gene TRBV6-1; 7 bases line up with TRBD1. This CDR3 has 14 amino acids. Looked up from germline, CDR1 is MNHNS and CDR2 is SASEGT. The J segment lost 2 bases and the V segment lost 5 bases, leaving 6 bases of the junction unmatched. In nucleotides, the CDR3 is TGTGCCAGCAGTATCAGGGGGTTCCCCTACGAGCAGTACTTC. The encoded protein is CASSIRGFPYEQYF.

The V gene is TRBV7-9, the J gene TRBJ2-3, with 10 positions matching TRBD2. V trimming: 5 bases; J trimming: 1 base; junction bases outside the gene matches: 3. The germline V gene encodes CDR1 SEHNR and CDR2 FQNEAQ (reference sequence). This CDR3 has 15 residues. The CDR3 here is CASSLGLAGTDTQYF. DNA of the CDR3: TGTGCCAGCAGCCTCGGACTAGCGGGCACAGATACGCAGTATTTT. The full variable domain, rest sourced from reference TRBV7-9 and TRBJ2-3, is DTGVSQNPRHKITKRGQNVTFRCDPISEHNRLYWYRQTLGQGPEFLTYFQNEAQLEKSRLLSDRFSAERPKGSFSTLEIQRTEQGDSAMYLCASSLGLAGTDTQYFGPGTRLTVL.

V and J are TRBV6-4 and TRBJ2-7, with 8 bases identical to TRBD2. The CDR3 is made up of 13 amino acids. Trimming at V came to 0 bases and at J to 9 bases, leaving 4 bases not matched to a gene. From germline, CDR1 is MRHNA and CDR2 SNTAGT. The CDR3 nucleotides read TGTGCCAGCAGTGACTCAGAGACTAGCGTGCAGTACTTC. Protein sequence: CASSDSETSVQYF.

The chain carries TRBV6-6 and TRBJ2-1; the D gene is possibly TRBD1 (6 bases). Germline values: CDR1 MNHNY, CDR2 SVGAGI (reference sequence). The V and J ends lost 9 bases and 3 bases respectively, with 18 bases between them. The CDR3 sequence is 15 residues long. CDR3 nucleotides: TGTGCCAGTAGCCCGAATGGGGGACACTACAATGAGCAGTTCTTC. Translation gives CASSPNGGHYNEQFF.

This CDR3 reads CAISPGAMNTEAFF. The CDR3 DNA is TGTGCCATCAGTCCAGGGGCAATGAACACTGAAGCTTTCTTT. V gene TRBV10-3 combines with J gene TRBJ1-1; tentative D call: TRBD1 (6 bases). V was clipped by 5 bases and J by 0 bases, with 10 bases between them. The germline gives CDR1 ENHRY, CDR2 SYGVKD. This CDR3 contains 14 residues.

CDR3 DNA sequence: TGTGCCAGCAGCTCGAAAGGTGGACAGACGAACACTGAAGCTTTCTTT. Residues: CASSSKGGQTNTEAFF. This rearrangement joins TRBV7-9 to TRBJ1-1, with a tentative D call TRBD1 (6 bases). This CDR3 region has 16 residues. V gave up 4 bases and J gave up 1 base, with 16 bases separating them. The germline V gene encodes CDR1 SEHNR and CDR2 FQNEAQ (reference sequence).

V is TRBV7-6 and J is TRBJ2-1; D gene ambiguous. The CDR3 has 12 residues. Germline assignment: CDR1 SGHVS and CDR2 FNYEAQ. V lost 5 bases and J 9 bases, leaving 11 bases between the germline ends. CDR3 in DNA: TGTGCCAGCAGCCATGCTAGTGGTGAGCAGTTCTTC. Translating gives CASSHASGEQFF.

The rearrangement uses TRBV19 and TRBJ1-1; D call uncertain. The germline V and J ends were trimmed by 4 bases and 5 bases, with 5 bases remaining between them. In germline, CDR1 is LNHDA, CDR2 SQIVND (reference sequence). The CDR3 extends over 11 amino acids. The CDR3, as DNA: TGTGCCAGTAGTAGACTTACTGAAGCTTTCTTT. Its translation is CASSRLTEAFF.

The gene calls are TRBV6-5 and TRBJ2-5, with TRBD1 matching over 7 bases. This CDR3 has 15 amino acids. Germline values: CDR1 MNHEY, CDR2 SVGAGI. Trimming took 6 bases from V and 2 from J; bases not matched to a gene: 9. CDR3 amino acids: CASRSGTVFQETQYF. CDR3 nucleotide sequence: TGTGCCAGCAGGTCCGGGACAGTATTTCAAGAGACCCAGTACTTC.

This clone was detected only once. Sequence at one end of the junction differs from germline and may be a read error. The chain couples TRBV7-7 to TRBJ2-1, with TRBD2 identical over 11 bases. This CDR3 comprises 17 residues. The germline gives CDR1 SSHAT, CDR2 FNYEAQ (reference sequence). DNA of the CDR3: TGTGCTAGCAGCTCTTCAGGGGCACTAGCGGGAGACAGTGAGCAGTTCTTC. Its protein is CASSSSGALAGDSEQFF.

The chain joins TRBV6-5 to TRBJ2-5; 7 bases are shared with TRBD1. TRBJ2-7 matches the DNA end more closely, so the J call is doubtful. The germline V gene has CDR1 MNHEY and CDR2 SVGAGI. The CDR3 is 13 residues long. CDR3 in amino acids: CASRDRSPYEQYF. CDR3 in DNA: TGTGCCAGCAGGGACAGGTCCCCCTACGAGCAGTACTTC.

The J gene is TRBJ1-1, the V gene TRBV6-1; D uncertain. V gave up 2 bases and J gave up 7 bases, with 14 bases separating them. There are 14 residues in the CDR3. The germline CDR1 and CDR2 sequences are MNHNS and SASEGT. The CDR3 here is CASSEISHGLEAFF. Here the CDR3 DNA reads TGTGCCAGCAGTGAAATATCTCACGGACTTGAAGCTTTCTTT.